The 27 T cell receptor beta chains below all came from one sample that was sequenced in a study of chemoradiotherapy in HPV16-positive cancers. Here immunoSEQ multiplex PCR was the method, and the copy in TCRdb shows in-frame clones only, minus some. The sample lists about 14,000 clones, roughly nine tenths occurring once. The sample in question was tumor tissue, obtained from a patient who underwent chemoradiotherapy. These receptors were obtained from a human donor with HPV-associated anogenital cancer.

This chain's CDR3 is CASSLGAGIDNEQFF. CDR3 sequence (DNA): TGCGCCAGCAGCTTAGGGGCAGGGATCGACAATGAGCAGTTCTTC. The chain joins TRBV5-1 to TRBJ2-1; TRBD1 might be the D (5 bases). The V and J ends lost 2 bases and 5 bases respectively, with 14 bases between them. The V gene's germline CDR1 is SGHRS and CDR2 YFSETQ. The CDR3 loop spans 15 amino acids.

This clone was counted between two and nine times. V and J are TRBV4-1 and TRBJ1-2; D possibly corresponds to TRBD1 (5 bases). The CDR3 is 17 residues long. In germline, CDR1 is MGHRA, CDR2 YSYEKL. V lost 0 bases and J 3 bases, leaving 17 bases between the germline ends. CDR3 in amino acids: CASSQDQSTGLDYGYTF. Here the CDR3 DNA reads TGCGCCAGCAGCCAAGATCAGAGCACAGGACTTGACTATGGCTACACCTTC.

The rearrangement links TRBV7-6 to TRBJ1-2, with 9 bases lining up with TRBD1. CDR3 length: 15 amino acids. Unmatched junction bases numbered 9, after V lost 4 bases and J lost 6 bases. Germline V gives CDR1 SGHVS, CDR2 FNYEAQ. In nucleotides, the CDR3 is TGTGCCAGCAGCTCATCCGGGACAGGGAGGGATGGCTACACCTTC. Translating it yields CASSSSGTGRDGYTF. The full variable domain, rest sourced from reference TRBV7-6 and TRBJ1-2, is GAGVSQSPRYKVTKRGQDVALRCDPISGHVSLYWYRQALGQGPEFLTYFNYEAQQDKSGLPNDRFSAERPEGSISTLTIQRTEQRDSAMYRCASSSSGTGRDGYTFGSGTRLTVV.

Written as DNA, the CDR3 is TGTGCCAGCAGTGATCCGAGACAGGGTGTGGAGGAGCAGTACTTC. This encodes CASSDPRQGVEEQYF. The rearrangement joins TRBV25-1 to TRBJ2-7; 7 bases map to TRBD1. After removal of 3 bases from V and 7 bases from J, the junction contained 12 bases not matched to a gene. Germline V lookup: CDR1 MGHDK, CDR2 SYGVNS. The CDR3 loop spans 15 amino acids.

The rearrangement links TRBV6-1 to TRBJ2-7; unclear D gene. The CDR3 runs 14 residues. Trimming pared 6 bases from V and 0 bases from J, leaving 12 bases between. Germline-derived CDR1 and CDR2 are MNHNS and SASEGT. The CDR3 nucleotides read TGTGCCAGCAGGGTCGACTCCAGCTCCTACGAGCAGTACTTC. Its protein product is CASRVDSSSYEQYF.

The chain links TRBV5-1 to TRBJ1-1; TRBD1 matches 8 bases. The V gene end was trimmed by 4 bases and the J gene end by 3 bases; junction bases not matched to a gene: 5. This CDR3 has 14 amino acids. The germline V gene encodes CDR1 SGHRS and CDR2 YFSETQ. CDR3 DNA sequence: TGCGCCAGCAGCGCACAGACAGGGGACACTGAAGCTTTCTTT. Protein product: CASSAQTGDTEAFF. Full variable domain (remainder filled in from reference TRBV5-1 and TRBJ1-1): KAGVTQTPRYLIKTRGQQVTLSCSPISGHRSVSWYQQTPGQGLQFLFEYFSETQRNKGNFPGRFSGRQFSNSRSEMNVSTLELGDSALYLCASSAQTGDTEAFFGQGTRLTVV.

About this clone itself: The same CDR3 is also encoded by other DNA sequences in this sample. The chain links TRBV7-2 to TRBJ2-7, with unresolved D. Germline CDR1 reads SGHTA; CDR2 reads FQGNSA. V was shortened by 2 bases and J by 3 bases, with 2 bases between the two germline ends. There are 11 residues in the CDR3. This chain's CDR3 is CASSLYYEQYF. CDR3 DNA: TGTGCCAGCAGCTTATACTACGAGCAGTACTTC.

J is TRBJ1-2 and V is TRBV10-3; D gene uncertain. The CDR3 extends over 13 amino acids. The germline V gene has CDR1 ENHRY and CDR2 SYGVKD. The ends were cut back, 7 bases at V and 8 bases at J, with 17 bases in the middle. The DNA of the CDR3 is TGTGCCATCACCTCGACCGGGCATCGAGGCTACACCTTC. Encoded protein: CAITSTGHRGYTF.

This chain joins TRBV5-8 and TRBJ1-5; no reliable D call. This CDR3 contains 13 residues. The V gene's germline CDR1 is SGHTS and CDR2 YDEGEE. Trimming pared 2 bases from V and 5 bases from J, leaving 8 bases between. CDR3 region: CASSFSGYQPQHF. The CDR3 bases are TGTGCCAGCAGCTTCTCGGGATATCAGCCCCAGCATTTT.

V usage is TRBV18 and J usage is TRBJ2-5; 10 bases are shared with TRBD2. This CDR3 contains 14 residues. Trimming removed 4 bases from V and 2 bases from J; junction bases left unmatched: 1. Germline V gene lookup returns CDR1 KGHSH and CDR2 LQKENI. For the CDR3, the DNA is TGTGCCAGCTCACTGGGACTAGCGCAAGAGACCCAGTACTTC. Its protein is CASSLGLAQETQYF.

The rearrangement uses TRBV29-1 and TRBJ1-4; D possibly corresponds to TRBD1 (5 bases). Germline V CDR1 and CDR2: SQVTM, ANQGSEA. V dropped 6 bases and J dropped 1 base, with 12 bases sitting between them. This CDR3 spans 14 amino acids. The CDR3 coding sequence is TGCAGCGTGGGGAGGGACGGAACTAATGAAAAACTGTTTTTT. This sequence encodes CSVGRDGTNEKLFF. The full variable domain, in which reference TRBV29-1 and TRBJ1-4 provide the parts outside the CDR3, is SAVISQKPSRDICQRGTSLTIQCQVDSQVTMMFWYRQQPGQSLTLIATANQGSEATYESGFVIDKFPISRPNLTFSTLTVSNMSPEDSSIYLCSVGRDGTNEKLFFGSGTQLSVL.

The chain links TRBV6-5 to TRBJ2-5, with D perhaps being TRBD1 or TRBD2 (5 bases each). CDR1 is MNHEY and CDR2 is SVGAGI in the germline V gene. V was pared by 4 bases and J by 4 bases, with 13 bases between. The CDR3 is 14 residues long. DNA for the CDR3: TGTGCCAGCAGTTTGGGACCAAGGGGAGAGACCCAGTACTTC. This translates into CASSLGPRGETQYF.

This clone was detected only once. J is TRBJ1-6 and V is TRBV9; maybe TRBD1 (5 bases). Germline CDR1 and CDR2: SGDLS and YYNGEE. Trimming left V 0 bases short and J 0 bases short, with 7 bases between. This CDR3 contains 16 residues. The CDR3 nucleotides are TGTGCCAGCAGCGTAGGGAGGGGCTCCTATAATTCACCCCTCCACTTT. It yields the protein CASSVGRGSYNSPLHF.

The chain carries TRBV7-2 and TRBJ2-7; D gene uncertain. This CDR3 has 16 amino acids. Trimming stripped 5 bases from V and 4 bases from J, with 21 bases between. CDR1 SGHTA and CDR2 FQGNSA come from the germline V gene. The CDR3 reads CASSPEGGTTSYEQYF. The CDR3 DNA is TGTGCCAGCAGCCCGGAAGGCGGAACGACCTCATACGAGCAGTACTTC.

The chain combines TRBV30 with TRBJ1-1; D not resolved. Trimming took 4 bases from V and 2 from J, leaving 11 bases between them. Germline V lookup: CDR1 GTSNPN, CDR2 SVGIG (reference sequence). The CDR3 sequence is 13 residues long. CDR3 sequence (DNA): TGTGCCTGGAAGGCAGACTACAACACTGAAGCTTTCTTT. The encoded protein is CAWKADYNTEAFF.

V gene TRBV5-4 combines with J gene TRBJ1-1; weak D call: TRBD1 (5 bases). In germline, CDR1 is SGHNT, CDR2 YYREEE (reference sequence). Trimming stripped 4 bases from V and 1 base from J, with 11 bases between. This CDR3 has 14 amino acids. As DNA, the CDR3 is TGTGCCAGCAGCAAGGGCGGGACGAACACTGAAGCTTTCTTT. Encoded protein: CASSKGGTNTEAFF.

This chain connects TRBV6-1 to TRBJ1-2; 7 nucleotides match TRBD1. Trimming took 10 bases from V and 3 from J; bases not matched to a gene: 5. The CDR3 has 12 residues. Germline V lookup: CDR1 MNHNS, CDR2 SASEGT. In DNA form, the CDR3 reads TGTGCCACCAAGGGACAGTACTATGGCTACACCTTC. This sequence encodes CATKGQYYGYTF.

The J gene is TRBJ2-5, the V gene TRBV11-2, with a possible D match to TRBD2 (6 bases). CDR1 is SGHAT and CDR2 is FQNNGV in the germline V gene. The CDR3 has 16 residues. V shed 0 bases and J shed 8 bases, with 19 bases lying between them. The CDR3 region has the DNA TGTGCCAGCAGCTTAGACTCTAGGGCTCTGGGGGGTACCCAGTACTTC. Its translation is CASSLDSRALGGTQYF.

This sequence joins TRBV2 and TRBJ2-2, with 7 bases lining up with TRBD2. V lost 5 bases to trimming and J lost 2 bases; unmatched junction nucleotides: 17. Germline V gene data show CDR1 as SNHLY and CDR2 as FYNNEI. CDR3 length: 19 residues. In DNA form, the CDR3 reads TGTGCCAGCAGTCCCCGTAACTTACTAGCGCGGGATAACACCGGGGAGCTGTTTTTT. Protein product: CASSPRNLLARDNTGELFF.

J is TRBJ2-7 and V is TRBV27; weak D call: TRBD1 (5 bases). This CDR3 region has 15 residues. The V end was cut by 0 bases, the J end by 3 bases, with 12 bases between. Germline V gene data show CDR1 as MNHEY and CDR2 as SMNVEV (reference sequence). Here the CDR3 reads CASSLSSDNIYEQYF. CDR3 coding DNA: TGTGCCAGCAGTTTATCTTCGGACAACATCTACGAGCAGTACTTC.

The chain is built from TRBV11-3 and TRBJ2-2; TRBD2 matches 7 bases. There are 16 residues in the CDR3. The V and J ends lost 5 bases and 6 bases, in that order; junction bases with no gene match: 12. Germline CDR1 and CDR2: SGHNT and YENEEA. The CDR3 protein is CASSPPAGEVPGELFF. The CDR3, as DNA: TGTGCCAGCAGCCCTCCGGCGGGAGAAGTTCCCGGGGAGCTGTTTTTT.

The table lists this clone with a count of one. This chain uses TRBV10-3 with TRBJ1-1; possibly TRBD1 for D (5 bases). The germline V and J ends were trimmed by 4 bases and 5 bases, with 5 bases remaining between them. The CDR3 is 11 amino acids. Germline V gene sequence: CDR1 ENHRY, CDR2 SYGVKD. CDR3 sequence reads: CAISGGTEAFF. The CDR3 DNA reads as TGTGCCATCAGTGGGGGGACTGAAGCTTTCTTT.

The chain combines TRBV5-6 with TRBJ2-7; the match to TRBD2 covers 10 bases. Germline V CDR1 and CDR2: SGHDT, YYEEEE. The CDR3 extends over 14 amino acids. The V segment lost 2 bases and the J segment 7 bases; nucleotides outside the gene matches: 6. CDR3 DNA sequence: TGTGCCAGCAGCTTTTCTAGCGGGAGTTGGGAGCAGTACTTC. This sequence encodes CASSFSSGSWEQYF.

This chain connects TRBV29-1 to TRBJ2-1; 7 bases line up with TRBD2. V lost 7 bases to trimming and J lost 2 bases; unmatched junction nucleotides: 8. This CDR3 has 14 amino acids. Germline loops: CDR1 SQVTM, CDR2 ANQGSEA. The CDR3 coding sequence is TGCAGCGCAACTAGCGAGGAGACCTACAATGAGCAGTTCTTC. This sequence encodes CSATSEETYNEQFF.

The chain is built from TRBV7-8 and TRBJ1-2, with a weak D call TRBD1 (6 bases). CDR3 length equals 15 residues. Germline V lookup: CDR1 SGHVS, CDR2 FQNEAQ. Between the trimmed V and J ends, which lost 5 bases and 5 bases, there was a span of 18 bases. The CDR3 sequence: CASSPLADSQYGYTF. CDR3 nucleotide sequence: TGTGCCAGCAGCCCGCTGGCGGACAGTCAATATGGCTACACCTTC.

This chain joins TRBV5-1 and TRBJ1-3; tentative D call: TRBD1 (5 bases). CDR1 is SGHRS, CDR2 YFSETQ, per germline. V lost 6 bases and J 4 bases, leaving 14 bases between the germline ends. The CDR3 spans 14 residues. CDR3 DNA: TGCGCCAGCACCCCCCGGGACGCCGGAAACACCATATATTTT. Its translation is CASTPRDAGNTIYF.

V usage is TRBV7-9 and J usage is TRBJ1-1; D is perhaps TRBD1 (5 bases). The CDR3 sequence is 15 residues long. The ends were cut back, 4 bases at V and 1 base at J, with 13 bases in the middle. Looked up from germline, CDR1 is SEHNR and CDR2 is FQNEAQ (reference sequence). CDR3 sequence reads: CASSSTRRGNTEAFF. The CDR3 nucleotides read TGTGCCAGCAGCTCGACACGTAGGGGGAACACTGAAGCTTTCTTT.